Following are 31 T cell receptor beta chains from one sample sequenced in a study of T-cell reconstitution after alpha-beta-depleted transplantation in children. A library of TCRbeta sequences, prepared with unique molecular identifiers, was generated. TCRdb redid the calling of the PCR reads with MiXCR, one entry per CDR3 protein. Altogether hundreds of thousands of distinct CDR3 sequences are present, approximately 15% being singletons, with the ten largest covering 43%. Material: PBMCs, mostly from graft donor cells, obtained 360 days after TCRalphabeta/CD19-depleted stem cell transplant. All receptors come from a male patient between 2 and 10 years old who had a stem cell transplant for acute lymphoblastic leukemia, so the T cells may come from the graft donor.

The chain couples TRBV12-3 or TRBV12-4 to TRBJ2-2; D is undetermined. V gave up 2 bases and J gave up 5 bases, with 15 bases separating them. The CDR3 contains 16 residues. CDR3 bases: TGTGCCAGCAGTTTAAGGGTCCTTTTAAGGACCGGGGAGCTGTTTTTT. This translates into CASSLRVLLRTGELFF.

The sample holds many counts of this clonotype. This chain joins TRBV20-1 and TRBJ2-7; D is possibly TRBD2 (5 bases). Germline V gives CDR1 DFQATT, CDR2 SNEGSKA (reference sequence). This CDR3 has 14 residues. The V and J ends lost 2 bases and 10 bases respectively, with 21 bases between them. The DNA for the CDR3 is TGCAGTGCTAGATCTCTCGAGGGATTGGCGGGCCAGTACTTC. It yields the protein CSARSLEGLAGQYF.

This clonotype was counted only a few times. The chain carries TRBV5-1 and TRBJ2-5, with D uncertain. Germline lookup yields CDR1 SGHRS and CDR2 YFSETQ. The CDR3 runs 15 residues. Deletions cut 0 bases from V and 3 bases from J, with 12 bases between. CDR3 DNA: TGCGCCAGCAGCTTGGCCTCGCCAGCTAAAGAGACCCAGTACTTC. Amino acids: CASSLASPAKETQYF.

The chain links TRBV18 to TRBJ2-7, with unresolved D. CDR1 KGHSH and CDR2 LQKENI come from the germline V gene. Trimming took 6 bases from V and 1 from J, leaving 13 bases between them. This CDR3 is built from 14 residues. CDR3 DNA: TGTGCCAGCTCCCCTCACCCCGATTCCTACGAGCAGTACTTC. Encoded protein: CASSPHPDSYEQYF.

This clonotype was detected ten times or more. The V gene is TRBV20-1, the J gene TRBJ2-5, with TRBD2 as a possible D gene (7 bases). The germline V gene has CDR1 DFQATT and CDR2 SNEGSKA (reference sequence). The ends were cut back, 3 bases at V and 5 bases at J, with 22 bases in the middle. The CDR3 covers 16 residues. This CDR3 is CSASPQAGAPFETQYF. The CDR3 DNA reads TGCAGTGCTAGCCCCCAGGCGGGGGCTCCCTTTGAGACCCAGTACTTC.

The chain has TRBV9 and TRBJ2-1, with TRBD2 identical over 8 bases. With V trimmed by 2 bases and J by 4 bases, 5 bases remained unmatched. The germline V gene has CDR1 SGDLS and CDR2 YYNGEE. There are 15 residues in the CDR3. CDR3 nucleotides: TGTGCCAGCAGCGTCTTTAGCGGGGATTACAATGAGCAGTTCTTC. It codes for CASSVFSGDYNEQFF.

This clonotype was picked up a small number of times. V is TRBV28 and J is TRBJ2-4; 10 bases fit TRBD1. V was pared by 5 bases and J by 5 bases, with 9 bases of the junction left unmatched. CDR3 length equals 16 residues. CDR1 is MDHEN and CDR2 is SYDVKM in the germline V gene. CDR3 DNA: TGTGCCAGCAGTGCGAAACCCGGGACAGGGGAAAACATTCAGTACTTC. It translates to CASSAKPGTGENIQYF.

The chain recombines TRBV7-3 with TRBJ1-5; unclear D gene. Germline V CDR1 and CDR2: SGHTA, FQGTGA. V gave up 5 bases and J gave up 0 bases, with 17 bases separating them. The CDR3 has 17 residues. CDR3 sequence: CASSHPRAEHSNQPQHF. CDR3 DNA: TGTGCCAGCAGCCACCCGAGGGCGGAACATAGCAATCAGCCCCAGCATTTT.

This clonotype came up a few times. This sequence joins TRBV20-1 and TRBJ2-1; TRBD1 matches at 7 bases. The trim removed 0 bases at V and 12 bases at J, leaving 14 bases unmatched. The CDR3 spans 15 residues. CDR1 and CDR2 from the germline V gene are DFQATT and SNEGSKA (reference sequence). CDR3 amino acids: CSARDLGSTPGGQFF. For the CDR3, the DNA is TGCAGTGCTAGAGATCTAGGCAGTACTCCAGGGGGGCAGTTCTTC.

The chain employs TRBV29-1 and TRBJ2-3; D may be TRBD2 (5 bases). V lost 2 bases, J lost 8 bases, and 11 bases lay in between. Per germline, CDR1 SQVTM and CDR2 ANQGSEA. The CDR3 extends over 12 amino acids. The CDR3 is CSVEPLEATQYF. The CDR3 nucleotides are TGCAGCGTTGAACCGCTGGAGGCTACGCAGTATTTT.

This clonotype showed up just a few times. The V gene is TRBV3-1, the J gene TRBJ1-5; 9 bases match TRBD1. V dropped 3 bases and J dropped 6; count of bases not matched to a gene: 3. CDR1 and CDR2 from the germline V gene are LGHDT and YNNKEL (reference sequence). The CDR3 length is 14 residues. CDR3 sequence: CASSQRQGGQPQHF. The DNA of the CDR3 is TGTGCCAGCAGCCAGAGACAGGGGGGTCAGCCCCAGCATTTT.

The chain combines TRBV11-2 with TRBJ1-5; no clear D. Trimming removed 1 base at V and 4 bases at J, with 8 bases between. Per the germline V gene, CDR1 is SGHAT and CDR2 is FQNNGV. CDR3 length equals 14 residues. The CDR3 region has the DNA TGTGCCAGCAGCTTAGGGGCACCTAATCAGCCCCAGCATTTT. This translates into CASSLGAPNQPQHF.

This chain uses TRBV5-5 with TRBJ2-7; 9 bases line up with TRBD2. From germline, CDR1 is SGHKS and CDR2 YYEKEE (reference sequence). This CDR3 contains 15 residues. V shed 3 bases, J shed 2 bases, and the junction held 6 bases outside the gene matches. CDR3 nucleotides: TGTGCCAGCAGCTCGCTCCTAGCGGGGACCTACGAGCAGTACTTC. It codes for CASSSLLAGTYEQYF.

The V and J genes are TRBV5-1 and TRBJ2-5; tentative D call: TRBD2 (8 bases). There are 17 residues in the CDR3. The germline V and J ends were trimmed by 3 bases and 2 bases, with 20 bases remaining between them. CDR1 and CDR2 (germline): SGHRS, YFSETQ. CDR3 sequence: CASSSIFSGDRQETQYF. DNA for the CDR3: TGCGCCAGCAGCTCTATATTTAGCGGGGACAGACAAGAGACCCAGTACTTC.

This clonotype was detected a few times. The V and J genes are TRBV4-3 and TRBJ1-4; D gene unclear. The CDR3 runs to 16 residues. Per the germline V gene, CDR1 is LGHNA and CDR2 is YSLEER. V lost 1 base to trimming and J lost 7 bases, with 16 bases between them. In DNA, the CDR3 is TGCGCCAGCAGCCAAGCTTCAGCCGGACTTGGTGAAAAACTGTTTTTT. Translation: CASSQASAGLGEKLFF.

The genes are TRBV28 and TRBJ1-4; D is undetermined. The CDR3 sequence is 10 residues long. The germline V and J ends were trimmed by 6 bases and 5 bases, with 1 base remaining between them. The germline CDR1 and CDR2 sequences are MDHEN and SYDVKM. CDR3 loop: CASRNEKLFF. CDR3 DNA sequence: TGTGCCAGCAGGAATGAAAAACTGTTTTTT.

The chain recombines TRBV4-2 with TRBJ2-7; 11 positions agree with TRBD2. Germline V gene data show CDR1 as LGHNA and CDR2 as YNFKEQ. CDR3 length: 14 amino acids. V shed 0 bases and J 10 bases; nucleotides not matched to a gene: 5. CDR3 DNA sequence: TGTGCCAGCAGCCAAGATTCTAGCGGGGGGACTCAGTACTTC. It encodes CASSQDSSGGTQYF.

The CDR3 DNA follows: TGTGCCAGCACCGCCCTTGCGCCCTACAATGAGCAGTTCTTC. It encodes CASTALAPYNEQFF. This rearrangement joins TRBV11-2 to TRBJ2-1; D is uncertain. Germline assignment: CDR1 SGHAT and CDR2 FQNNGV. The V and J ends lost 7 bases and 2 bases respectively, with 12 bases between them. CDR3 length: 14 amino acids.

This clonotype occurred a few times. V and J are TRBV15 and TRBJ1-3; the D is unclear. There are 16 residues in the CDR3. CDR1 and CDR2 (germline): LNHNV, YYDKDF (reference sequence). Trimming left V 3 bases short and J 0 bases short, with 12 bases between. The DNA of the CDR3 is TGTGCCACCAGCAGCCCGCCAGTCGGCTCTGGAAACACCATATATTTT. Translated, it gives CATSSPPVGSGNTIYF.

A few counts support this clonotype. V and J are TRBV10-3 and TRBJ2-4; D is possibly TRBD1 (5 bases). This CDR3 has 16 amino acids. V was trimmed by 0 bases and J by 8 bases, leaving 17 bases between them. CDR1 ENHRY and CDR2 SYGVKD come from the germline V gene. CDR3 region: CAISESAQKGSDIQYF. Written as DNA, the CDR3 is TGTGCCATCAGTGAGTCGGCTCAGAAGGGGTCTGACATTCAGTACTTC.

This clonotype turned up a few times. J is TRBJ2-7 and V is TRBV11-2; no clear D gene. The CDR3 loop spans 16 amino acids. V lost 0 bases and J lost 9, with 21 bases in between. CDR1 is SGHAT, CDR2 FQNNGV, per germline. CDR3 nucleotide sequence: TGTGCCAGCAGCTTAGACCCAGGCCCGGGCGGTCTGGGGCAGTACTTC. Amino acid sequence: CASSLDPGPGGLGQYF. The whole variable domain, filled in from reference TRBV11-2 and TRBJ2-7, reads EAGVAQSPRYKIIEKRQSVAFWCNPISGHATLYWYQQILGQGPKLLIQFQNNGVVDDSQLPKDRFSAERLKGVDSTLKIQPAKLEDSAVYLCASSLDPGPGGLGQYFGPGTRLTVT.

The V call is TRBV30, the J call TRBJ2-1, with no clear D. The CDR3 has 13 amino acids. V dropped 2 bases and J dropped 7 bases, with 12 bases sitting between them. Per the germline V gene, CDR1 is GTSNPN and CDR2 is SVGIG (reference sequence). CDR3 sequence reads: CAWSIDVQNEQFF. CDR3 bases: TGTGCCTGGAGTATAGACGTTCAAAATGAGCAGTTCTTC.

This clonotype was seen many times. As DNA, the CDR3 is TGTGCCAGCAGTTTAGGACCCGACAGGGGTTTAGAAAAACTGTTTTTT. This encodes CASSLGPDRGLEKLFF. V is TRBV12-3 or TRBV12-4 and J is TRBJ1-4; 8 bases match TRBD1. V trimming: 1 base; J trimming: 8 bases; junction bases outside the gene matches: 9. This CDR3 has 16 amino acids.

This clonotype was seen a handful of times. This chain links TRBV4-1 with TRBJ1-1; D is unresolved. Germline CDR1 MGHRA, CDR2 YSYEKL. Trimming took 4 bases from V and 4 from J, leaving 10 bases between them. This CDR3 comprises 13 residues. The CDR3 spells CASSPGYFTEAFF. For the CDR3, the DNA is TGCGCCAGCAGCCCGGGGTACTTCACTGAAGCTTTCTTT.

The sample holds a few counts of this clonotype. The chain couples TRBV29-1 to TRBJ2-5; D ambiguous. V gave up 7 bases and J gave up 9 bases, with 18 bases separating them. This CDR3 has 12 amino acids. Per the germline V gene, CDR1 is SQVTM and CDR2 is ANQGSEA. CDR3 coding DNA: TGCAGCGCGAACATCGGTCGGAGCGCCCAGTACTTC. Amino acids: CSANIGRSAQYF.

In this sample, this clonotype turned up many times. The rearrangement links TRBV12-3 or TRBV12-4 to TRBJ2-7; 7 bases fit TRBD2. The CDR3 length is 14 residues. V dropped 4 bases and J dropped 4; count of bases not matched to a gene: 7. The CDR3 nucleotides are TGTGCCAGCAGTTCTGGACTAGGTAGTTACGAGCAGTACTTC. Protein sequence: CASSSGLGSYEQYF.

This clonotype was seen only a few times. This chain links TRBV7-9 with TRBJ2-3; 7 positions agree with TRBD1. CDR3 size: 16 residues. Germline trimming cut 5 bases from V and 6 bases from J; bases unmatched to any gene: 14. The V gene's germline CDR1 is SEHNR and CDR2 FQNEAQ (reference sequence). The CDR3 DNA reads as TGTGCCAGCAGCGTAAACCCGACAGGGTCTGCGGATACGCAGTATTTT. It translates to CASSVNPTGSADTQYF.

The table lists this clonotype with a few counts. The rearrangement links TRBV5-1 to TRBJ1-5; D may be TRBD1 (6 bases). Looked up from germline, CDR1 is SGHRS and CDR2 is YFSETQ. Trimming removed 6 bases at V and 7 bases at J, with 26 bases between. The CDR3 is made up of 17 amino acids. CDR3 in amino acids: CASKPQKGTPKIQPQHF. CDR3 DNA: TGCGCCAGCAAACCCCAGAAGGGGACACCAAAGATCCAGCCCCAGCATTTT.

Only a few counts were recorded for this clonotype. The chain employs TRBV18 and TRBJ2-7, with 7 bases that match TRBD1. CDR3 size: 13 residues. From germline, CDR1 is KGHSH and CDR2 LQKENI. V gave up 1 base and J gave up 6 bases; unmatched junction bases: 3. CDR3 loop: CASSPLAGGEQYF. As DNA, the CDR3 is TGTGCCAGCTCACCACTTGCAGGGGGCGAGCAGTACTTC. Full variable domain (outside the CDR3, taken from reference TRBV18 and TRBJ2-7): NAGVMQNPRHLVRRRGQEARLRCSPMKGHSHVYWYRQLPEEGLKFMVYLQKENIIDESGMPKERFSAEFPKEGPSILRIQQVVRGDSAAYFCASSPLAGGEQYFGPGTRLTVT.

There are a few counts of this clonotype. The rearrangement joins TRBV7-2 to TRBJ2-3, with TRBD1 as a possible D gene (5 bases). CDR1 SGHTA and CDR2 FQGNSA come from the germline V gene. This CDR3 spans 12 amino acids. The V gene lost 3 bases and the J gene lost 5 bases, with 6 bases spanning the gap. Written as DNA, the CDR3 is TGTGCCAGCAGCTTCCAGGGAGATACGCAGTATTTT. As protein: CASSFQGDTQYF.

The rearrangement links TRBV4-3 to TRBJ1-4; unclear D gene. Trimming left V 0 bases short and J 3 bases short, with 8 bases between. Germline V gene sequence: CDR1 LGHNA, CDR2 YSLEER. This CDR3 has 15 residues. The CDR3 is CASSQDGVANEKLFF. Written as DNA, the CDR3 is TGCGCCAGCAGCCAAGATGGGGTTGCTAATGAAAAACTGTTTTTT.